The rows below give T cell receptor beta chains drawn from one sample of a study of response to subunit inactivated influenza vaccine. Each CDR3 protein is one row after TCRdb ran MiXCR on the RT-PCR reads. Of fewer than 250,000 distinct CDR3 sequences detected, roughly an eighth appear once; the ten largest clones hold about 26%. The sequences come from CD8+ T cells sorted from PBMCs, collected 5 days after vaccination. The receptors come from a man in his fifties who received an inactivated influenza vaccine. CDR3s include the opening cysteine and the closing phenylalanine or tryptophan. Fields, in order: D gene, V gene, J gene, clone size, CDR3 protein, CDR3 DNA. The D gene is left open where the match is weak. Rows may omit the clone size; those that give it use once, few, many or a size class.

d_gene: .
v_gene: TRBV15
j_gene: TRBJ1-1
abundance: few
CDR3aa: CATSREIGVPEAFF
CDR3nt: TGTGCCACCAGCAGAGAAATCGGGGTCCCTGAAGCTTTCTTT

d_gene: .
v_gene: TRBV2
j_gene: TRBJ2-7
abundance: few
CDR3aa: CASSDPKDSYEQYF
CDR3nt: TGTGCCAGCAGTGACCCCAAGGATTCCTACGAGCAGTACTTC

d_gene: .
v_gene: TRBV6-5
j_gene: TRBJ1-3
abundance: .
CDR3aa: CASSYNQVTIYF
CDR3nt: TGTGCCAGCAGTTACAACCAGGTCACCATATATTTT

d_gene: .
v_gene: TRBV20-1
j_gene: TRBJ2-1
abundance: .
CDR3aa: CSASGSGAVDEQFF
CDR3nt: TGCAGTGCTAGCGGGTCGGGAGCGGTGGATGAGCAGTTCTTC

d_gene: .
v_gene: TRBV29-1
j_gene: TRBJ2-7
abundance: few
CDR3aa: CSVFGTDSYEQYF
CDR3nt: TGCAGCGTTTTTGGTACGGACTCCTACGAGCAGTACTTC

d_gene: .
v_gene: TRBV11-1
j_gene: TRBJ2-2
abundance: many
CDR3aa: CASSLAYVRLVRNTGELFF
CDR3nt: TGTGCCAGCAGCTTAGCGTACGTGAGGCTAGTCCGAAACACCGGGGAGCTGTTTTTT

d_gene: .
v_gene: TRBV20-1
j_gene: TRBJ2-5
abundance: .
CDR3aa: CSASFGPQYF
CDR3nt: TGCAGTGCTAGTTTCGGTCCCCAGTACTTC

d_gene: .
v_gene: TRBV29-1
j_gene: TRBJ2-1
abundance: many
CDR3aa: CSVAGQNSNNEQFF
CDR3nt: TGCAGCGTTGCAGGGCAGAACTCCAACAATGAGCAGTTCTTC

d_gene: TRBD2
v_gene: TRBV20-1
j_gene: TRBJ2-3
abundance: few
CDR3aa: CSATSGGSADTQYF
CDR3nt: TGCAGTGCTACTAGCGGGGGGTCGGCAGATACGCAGTATTTT

d_gene: .
v_gene: TRBV11-2
j_gene: TRBJ2-1
abundance: .
CDR3aa: CASSLRYHTPGGQFF
CDR3nt: TGTGCCAGCAGCTTAAGATATCACACGCCAGGTGGCCAGTTCTTC

d_gene: .
v_gene: TRBV5-6
j_gene: TRBJ2-7
abundance: .
CDR3aa: CASTRYSNYEQYF
CDR3nt: TGTGCCAGCACGCGATACTCGAACTACGAGCAGTACTTC

d_gene: TRBD2
v_gene: TRBV20-1
j_gene: TRBJ2-5
abundance: .
CDR3aa: CSARERLAGGPETQYF
CDR3nt: TGCAGTGCTAGAGAAAGGCTAGCGGGAGGCCCTGAGACCCAGTACTTC

d_gene: TRBD1
v_gene: TRBV5-1
j_gene: TRBJ2-7
abundance: few
CDR3aa: CASSNRAGTGAYEQYF
CDR3nt: TGCGCCAGCTCCAACAGAGCTGGGACAGGGGCCTACGAGCAGTACTTC

d_gene: TRBD1
v_gene: TRBV4-1
j_gene: TRBJ2-7
abundance: few
CDR3aa: CASSHPDRGISYEQYF
CDR3nt: TGCGCCAGCAGCCACCCGGACAGGGGGATATCCTACGAGCAGTACTTC

d_gene: TRBD1
v_gene: TRBV25-1
j_gene: TRBJ1-6
abundance: few
CDR3aa: CASSQTGGSPLHF
CDR3nt: TGTGCCAGCAGTCAAACAGGGGGTTCACCCCTCCACTTT

d_gene: .
v_gene: TRBV4-1
j_gene: TRBJ2-7
abundance: .
CDR3aa: CASSQVAGSLGEQYF
CDR3nt: TGCGCCAGCAGCCAAGTTGCAGGGTCTCTCGGCGAGCAGTACTTC

d_gene: .
v_gene: TRBV11-3
j_gene: TRBJ2-3
abundance: few
CDR3aa: CASSLNGGTDTQYF
CDR3nt: TGTGCCAGCAGCTTAAATGGCGGCACAGATACGCAGTATTTT

d_gene: TRBD2
v_gene: TRBV27
j_gene: TRBJ2-1
abundance: .
CDR3aa: CASSLLSGRVNEQFF
CDR3nt: TGTGCCAGCAGTTTGCTCAGCGGGAGGGTAAATGAGCAGTTCTTC

d_gene: .
v_gene: TRBV6-5
j_gene: TRBJ2-7
abundance: few
CDR3aa: CASSYSVDRPIEREQYF
CDR3nt: TGTGCCAGCAGTTACTCGGTAGACAGGCCGATCGAAAGGGAGCAGTACTTC

d_gene: .
v_gene: TRBV6-1
j_gene: TRBJ2-2
abundance: few
CDR3aa: CASSDQGGPGELFF
CDR3nt: TGTGCCAGCAGTGACCAGGGGGGACCCGGGGAGCTGTTTTTT

d_gene: .
v_gene: TRBV6-4
j_gene: TRBJ2-2
abundance: .
CDR3aa: CASSPGVANTGELFF
CDR3nt: TGTGCCAGCAGCCCCGGGGTCGCGAACACCGGGGAGCTGTTTTTT

d_gene: .
v_gene: TRBV12-3/TRBV12-4
j_gene: TRBJ2-7
abundance: few
CDR3aa: CASSPQVSYEQYF
CDR3nt: TGTGCCAGCAGTCCACAGGTCTCCTACGAGCAGTACTTC

d_gene: .
v_gene: TRBV12-3/TRBV12-4
j_gene: TRBJ1-4
abundance: few
CDR3aa: CASSFLANGEKLFF
CDR3nt: TGTGCCAGCAGTTTCCTTGCCAACGGTGAAAAACTGTTTTTT

d_gene: .
v_gene: TRBV29-1
j_gene: TRBJ2-5
abundance: .
CDR3aa: CSAGDATQYF
CDR3nt: TGCAGCGCCGGGGACGCGACCCAGTACTTC

d_gene: TRBD1
v_gene: TRBV20-1
j_gene: TRBJ2-2
abundance: few
CDR3aa: CSARDARGKAGELFF
CDR3nt: TGCAGTGCTAGAGATGCCAGGGGGAAGGCCGGGGAGCTGTTTTTT

d_gene: TRBD1
v_gene: TRBV5-1
j_gene: TRBJ2-7
abundance: few
CDR3aa: CASSLVQGADGEQYF
CDR3nt: TGCGCCAGCAGCTTGGTTCAGGGGGCGGATGGCGAGCAGTACTTC

d_gene: .
v_gene: TRBV7-6
j_gene: TRBJ2-1
abundance: many
CDR3aa: CASSRRAYNEQFF
CDR3nt: TGTGCCAGCAGCCGGAGAGCCTACAATGAGCAGTTCTTC

d_gene: TRBD2
v_gene: TRBV5-1
j_gene: TRBJ2-3
abundance: few
CDR3aa: CASSLLAGGGPDTQYF
CDR3nt: TGCGCCAGCAGCCTTCTAGCGGGAGGGGGGCCAGATACGCAGTATTTT

d_gene: .
v_gene: TRBV27
j_gene: TRBJ2-4
abundance: .
CDR3aa: CASSPPAKNIQYF
CDR3nt: TGTGCCAGCAGTCCACCAGCCAAAAACATTCAGTACTTC

d_gene: .
v_gene: TRBV29-1
j_gene: TRBJ1-1
abundance: few
CDR3aa: CSVIAENTEAFF
CDR3nt: TGCAGCGTTATCGCCGAGAACACTGAAGCTTTCTTT

d_gene: .
v_gene: TRBV28
j_gene: TRBJ2-3
abundance: .
CDR3aa: CASSYYSATDTQYF
CDR3nt: TGTGCCAGCAGTTATTATAGCGCCACAGATACGCAGTATTTT

d_gene: .
v_gene: TRBV5-6
j_gene: TRBJ2-2
abundance: .
CDR3aa: CASSAGPNTGELFF
CDR3nt: TGTGCCAGCAGCGCGGGACCGAACACCGGGGAGCTGTTTTTT

d_gene: .
v_gene: TRBV6-2/TRBV6-3
j_gene: TRBJ2-3
abundance: .
CDR3aa: CASSYAGGEDTQYF
CDR3nt: TGTGCCAGCAGTTACGCAGGGGGGGAGGATACGCAGTATTTT

d_gene: TRBD1
v_gene: TRBV27
j_gene: TRBJ2-7
abundance: .
CDR3aa: CASSYTGDGHEQYF
CDR3nt: TGTGCCAGCAGTTATACAGGGGACGGCCACGAGCAGTACTTC

d_gene: TRBD1
v_gene: TRBV6-2/TRBV6-3
j_gene: TRBJ1-4
abundance: .
CDR3aa: CATGQGATTNEKLFF
CDR3nt: TGTGCCACCGGACAGGGGGCGACAACTAATGAAAAACTGTTTTTT